The 32 T cell receptor delta chains below were found in one sample sequenced in a study of Vδ1+ human thymocytes. These receptors have no known antigen. General study points: Thymic TRG and TRD repertoires appeared highly polyclonal.

Sequences come from RNA converted to cDNA by reverse transcription. Multiplex PCR used pooled V-gene forward primers and a constant-region reverse primer to amplify CDR3s. TCRdb reanalysed the multiplex PCR reads with CATT. The data show tens of thousands of delta-chain clones, more than 15% seen once. Material: Vdelta1+ gamma-delta thymocytes from the thymus. Described subset: FACS-sorted CD3+ TCRalphabeta- TCRVdelta1+ TCRVdelta2- thymocytes. Every receptor here comes from a boy in the first two years of life who had congenital heart surgery.

Concerning this clone: A much larger clone differs by one base, so this may be a read error. Other DNA sequences in the sample encode the same CDR3. The chain employs TRDV2 and TRDJ1; 13 bases line up with TRDD3. The CDR3 is made up of 19 amino acids. CDR1 is GEAIGNYY, CDR2 EKD, per germline. CDR3 sequence reads: CACDTELGDTRVYTDKLIF. The DNA of the CDR3 is TGTGCTTGTGACACCGAACTGGGGGATACGCGAGTGTACACCGATAAACTCATCTTT.

This clone was recorded a few times. This chain joins TRDV1 and TRDJ1; D unresolved. Germline V gene sequence: CDR1 TSWWSYY, CDR2 QGS. This CDR3 spans 17 amino acids. V lost 1 base and J 2 bases, leaving 17 bases between the germline ends. The DNA for the CDR3 is TGTGCTCTTGGGGAACCTCCATCCCCCATTAGGACCGATAAACTCATCTTT. Its protein is CALGEPPSPIRTDKLIF.

The chain carries TRDV1 and TRDJ1, with 11 bases matching TRDD3. The ends lost 1 base at V and 3 bases at J; junction bases unmatched: 19. The CDR3 is 21 amino acids. The germline V gene encodes CDR1 TSWWSYY and CDR2 QGS. CDR3 DNA sequence: TGTGCTCTTGGGGAACGGGTTCCTTCCCTACTGGGGGATAAAAAGGCCGATAAACTCATCTTT. Its protein product is CALGERVPSLLGDKKADKLIF.

This chain uses TRDV1 with TRDJ1; weak D call: TRDD3 (10 bases). CDR3 length equals 22 residues. V dropped 6 bases and J dropped 0 bases, with 35 bases sitting between them. Germline values: CDR1 TSWWSYY, CDR2 QGS. CDR3 DNA: TGTGCTCTTGGTACGGACCCATCCTTCCTACATACTGGGGGATGGAACACCGATAAACTCATCTTT. Translated, it gives CALGTDPSFLHTGGWNTDKLIF.

In this sample, this clone turned up a few times. The rearrangement joins TRDV1 to TRDJ1; 9 nucleotides line up with TRDD3. From germline, CDR1 is TSWWSYY and CDR2 QGS. Trimming took 0 bases from V and 0 from J; bases not matched to a gene: 20. There are 22 residues in the CDR3. This chain's CDR3 is CALGELYSWIPGGSPYTDKLIF. DNA for the CDR3: TGTGCTCTTGGGGAACTATACAGCTGGATCCCTGGGGGATCGCCGTACACCGATAAACTCATCTTT.

As for this clone: A much more abundant neighbour one base away suggests this may be a read error. The rearrangement joins TRDV2 to TRDJ1; tentatively, D is TRDD3 (5 bases). The CDR3 extends over 17 amino acids. The germline V gene has CDR1 GEAIGNYY and CDR2 EKD. The germline V and J ends were trimmed by 4 bases and 0 bases, with 20 bases remaining between them. CDR3 in amino acids: CACDENTVGPYTDKLIF. The CDR3, as DNA: TGTGCCTGTGATGAAAACACGGTGGGGCCCTACACCGATAAACTCATCTTT.

The chain employs TRDV1 and TRDJ1; 9 bases are shared with TRDD3. The CDR3 is 18 amino acids. The germline gives CDR1 TSWWSYY, CDR2 QGS. Trimming removed 0 bases from V and 0 bases from J; junction bases left unmatched: 8. CDR3 nucleotide sequence: TGTGCTCTTGGGGAACTGAACTGGGGGACCCTGCACACCGATAAACTCATCTTT. Amino acid sequence: CALGELNWGTLHTDKLIF.

Comment on this clone: A read error may produce the germline difference seen at one junction end. This sequence joins TRDV1 and TRDJ1; 9 nucleotides align to TRDD2. Germline CDR1 is TSWWSYY and CDR2 is QGS. This CDR3 region has 22 residues. Here the CDR3 reads CALGELPSYGRGPSIYTDKLIF. The CDR3 coding sequence is TGTGCTCTTGGGGAACTACCTTCCTACGGGAGGGGGCCCTCCATATACACCGATAAGCTCATCTTT.

This clone showed up just a few times. The rearrangement uses TRDV1 and TRDJ1; 11 positions match TRDD3. The germline V gene encodes CDR1 TSWWSYY and CDR2 QGS. CDR3 length equals 17 residues. V shed 5 bases, J shed 5 bases, and the junction held 13 bases outside the gene matches. The CDR3, as DNA: TGTGCTCTTGGGCCCTTACTGTACTGGGGGATAGGGGATAAACTCATCTTT. Amino acid sequence: CALGPLLYWGIGDKLIF.

As regards this clone: At one boundary the junction diverges from the germline segment, which might be a read error. The chain combines TRDV1 with TRDJ1; 9 bases line up with TRDD3. The CDR3 has 18 residues. CDR1 TSWWSYY and CDR2 QGS come from the germline V gene. The CDR3 here is CALTPNWGRRRYTDKPIF. CDR3 bases: TGTGCTCTCACCCCTAACTGGGGGAGACGGAGGTACACCGATAAACCCATCTTT.

V gene TRDV3 combines with J gene TRDJ1, with D maybe TRDD2 (6 bases). The CDR3 is made up of 16 amino acids. From germline, CDR1 is TVYSNPD and CDR2 GDNSRS (reference sequence). CDR3 sequence reads: CAVSLLHGNVHDKLIF. The CDR3 DNA follows: TGTGCAGTATCTCTCCTACACGGCAATGTCCACGATAAACTCATCTTT.

This clone was observed a few times. The chain combines TRDV1 with TRDJ1; D ambiguous. This CDR3 region has 16 residues. Germline CDR1 is TSWWSYY and CDR2 is QGS. Trimming pared 2 bases from V and 1 base from J, leaving 14 bases between. CDR3 region: CALGELRVPVTDKLIF. The CDR3, as DNA: TGTGCTCTTGGGGAATTACGTGTCCCGGTCACCGATAAACTCATCTTT.

The V call is TRDV1, the J call TRDJ1; TRDD3 aligns across 7 bases. Germline CDR1 is TSWWSYY and CDR2 is QGS. J was trimmed by 4 bases and V by 1 base; bases with no gene match: 12. This CDR3 is built from 17 residues. The DNA for the CDR3 is TGTGCTCTTGGGGAACCTACGTATGGGATACTAGGCGATAAACTCATCTTT. Its translation is CALGEPTYGILGDKLIF.

The gene calls are TRDV1 and TRDJ1; D is uncertain. The CDR3 covers 16 residues. Trimming took 0 bases from V and 0 from J, leaving 11 bases between them. Germline V lookup: CDR1 TSWWSYY, CDR2 QGS. The CDR3 nucleotides are TGTGCTCTTGGGGAACTATCCTCGGGGTACACCGATAAACTCATCTTT. Protein sequence: CALGELSSGYTDKLIF.

The chain couples TRDV1 to TRDJ1; 8 nucleotides match TRDD3. This CDR3 region has 26 residues. J was trimmed by 1 base and V by 0 bases; bases with no gene match: 34. The germline V gene has CDR1 TSWWSYY and CDR2 QGS. CDR3 residues: CALGELARSHTIVLGGPIRPTDKLIF. CDR3 coding DNA: TGTGCTCTTGGGGAACTAGCTCGGTCCCATACGATAGTACTGGGGGGACCAATACGGCCCACCGATAAACTCATCTTT.

This chain uses TRDV1 with TRDJ1, with TRDD3 matching 11 bases. Germline loops: CDR1 TSWWSYY, CDR2 QGS. With V trimmed by 4 bases and J by 3 bases, 19 bases remained unmatched. The CDR3 consists of 20 residues. The CDR3 nucleotides read TGTGCTCTTGGGGCCCCGTATTTCCCGGACTGGGGGATAGGGGCCGATAAACTCATCTTT. Protein: CALGAPYFPDWGIGADKLIF.

This clone appeared a few times. The gene calls are TRDV1 and TRDJ1, with 13 nucleotides matching TRDD3. The CDR3 has 19 residues. V shed 0 bases, J shed 5 bases, and the junction held 12 bases outside the gene matches. CDR1 TSWWSYY and CDR2 QGS come from the germline V gene. Here the CDR3 DNA reads TGTGCTCTTGGGGAACTTAGCGGTACTGGGGGATACGAACCAGATAAACTCATCTTT. Its translation: CALGELSGTGGYEPDKLIF.

This clone was counted a few times. This chain connects TRDV1 to TRDJ1; TRDD3 aligns across 13 bases. This CDR3 region has 19 residues. Germline V CDR1 and CDR2: TSWWSYY, QGS. J lost 0 bases, V lost 4 bases, and 11 bases had no gene match. CDR3 nucleotides: TGTGCTCTTGGGGTGACCCTCGTACTGGGGGATACGTACACCGATAAACTCATCTTT. Its translation is CALGVTLVLGDTYTDKLIF.

The gene calls are TRDV1 and TRDJ1, with 8 bases fitting TRDD3. Germline-derived CDR1 and CDR2 are TSWWSYY and QGS. The ends lost 2 bases at V and 0 bases at J; junction bases unmatched: 11. The CDR3 extends over 18 amino acids. The CDR3 DNA follows: TGTGCTCTTGGGGAAGCCCACTGGGGGCCCGGCGACACCGATAAACTCATCTTT. It translates to CALGEAHWGPGDTDKLIF.

In its sample, this clone was seen a few times. The rearrangement uses TRDV1 and TRDJ1; 8 nucleotides line up with TRDD2. The CDR3 loop spans 19 amino acids. The V gene's germline CDR1 is TSWWSYY and CDR2 QGS. Trimming took 9 bases from V and 0 from J; bases not matched to a gene: 21. The CDR3 here is CALLSSYAPLSYYTDKLIF. CDR3 sequence (DNA): TGTGCTCTCCTCTCTTCCTACGCACCGCTGAGCTACTACACCGATAAACTCATCTTT.

This clone was found a few times. The genes are TRDV1 and TRDJ1; 7 bases match TRDD2. The CDR3 length is 20 residues. Trimming removed 4 bases from V and 0 bases from J; junction bases left unmatched: 20. Germline assignment: CDR1 TSWWSYY and CDR2 QGS. The CDR3 spells CALGGPRVFLRLTYTDKLIF. CDR3 in DNA: TGTGCTCTTGGGGGTCCCCGGGTTTTCCTACGTCTTACGTACACCGATAAACTCATCTTT.

This clone was detected a few times. The chain couples TRDV1 to TRDJ1; 9 bases agree with TRDD2. V lost 3 bases and J lost 0; bases outside the gene matches: 26. The germline V gene encodes CDR1 TSWWSYY and CDR2 QGS. CDR3 size: 23 residues. CDR3 nucleotide sequence: TGTGCTCTTGGGGAGTCAAATTGGCCTTCCTACGTGCCTGGGGACCTTAACACCGATAAACTCATCTTT. It encodes CALGESNWPSYVPGDLNTDKLIF.

This clone was observed a handful of times. A much bigger clone sits one base away, suggesting this may be a read error. The sample has other DNA sequences that encode this CDR3 too. V is TRAV29/DV5 and J is TRDJ1; 10 bases agree with TRDD3. The V and J ends lost 2 bases and 9 bases, in that order; junction bases with no gene match: 22. Germline V gene data show CDR1 as NSMFDY and CDR2 as ISSIKDK. The CDR3 has 18 residues. The CDR3 sequence: CAARPYDLVLGDYRELIF. The CDR3 DNA reads TGTGCAGCAAGACCCTACGACCTCGTACTGGGGGATTACAGGGAACTCATCTTT.

This sequence joins TRDV3 and TRDJ1; possibly TRDD2 for D (9 bases). The CDR3 is 20 amino acids. V shed 4 bases and J shed 0 bases, with 33 bases lying between them. Germline loops: CDR1 TVYSNPD, CDR2 GDNSRS (reference sequence). CDR3 DNA sequence: TGTGCCTCTAGGCCTTCCTACGATATGGGGGATTGGGGACACACCGATAAACTCATCTTT. Its translation: CASRPSYDMGDWGHTDKLIF.

The chain combines TRDV1 with TRDJ1; 12 bases map to TRDD3. V was clipped by 2 bases and J by 9 bases; unmatched bases: 25. Germline values: CDR1 TSWWSYY, CDR2 QGS. This CDR3 is built from 21 residues. In DNA, the CDR3 is TGTGCTCTTGGGGAAACCTCCCGAGGTTCGTGGTACTGGGGGATACTTGGTCAACTCATCTTT. It encodes CALGETSRGSWYWGILGQLIF.

This clone has just a few counts. At one of its ends the junction is not consistent with the germline gene, which may arise from a read error. The chain carries TRDV1 and TRDJ1, with 8 bases that match TRDD3. Germline lookup yields CDR1 TSWWSYY and CDR2 QGS. This CDR3 spans 22 amino acids. This CDR3 is CALGALGLPDPLGAPYTDKLIF. The CDR3 DNA is TGCGCTCTTGGGGCCCTCGGCCTTCCCGACCCACTGGGGGCTCCTTACACCGATAAACTCATCTTT.

The chain is built from TRDV2 and TRDJ1; TRDD3 agrees at 13 bases. J gave up 11 bases and V 5 bases, and 40 bases lay outside the gene matches. CDR1 and CDR2 (germline): GEAIGNYY, EKD. The CDR3 is made up of 24 amino acids. The CDR3 DNA is TGTGCCTGTGGAGGGTACTGGGGGATACGCGTGAGGCGCCAGAGGACTGAAAACCAAGGAAACCTCATCTTT. Translated: CACGGYWGIRVRRQRTENQGNLIF.

V gene TRDV1 combines with J gene TRDJ1, with 10 bases fitting TRDD3. Per germline, CDR1 TSWWSYY and CDR2 QGS. J gave up 4 bases and V 3 bases, and 11 bases lay outside the gene matches. The CDR3 is 17 amino acids. The DNA for the CDR3 is TGTGCTCTTGGGGAGGTTACTGGGGGATTCTGTAGCGATAAACTCATCTTT. Its translation is CALGEVTGGFCSDKLIF.

The sample holds a few counts of this clone. The J gene is TRDJ1, the V gene TRDV1; D remains unclear. The V end was cut by 4 bases, the J end by 0 bases, with 33 bases between. This CDR3 contains 22 residues. From germline, CDR1 is TSWWSYY and CDR2 QGS. The DNA of the CDR3 is TGTGCTCTTGGGGGACGGGAAGTAATCTTTGCCCATCGGGTCCAATACACCGATAAACTCATCTTT. As protein: CALGGREVIFAHRVQYTDKLIF.

The chain uses TRDV1 and TRDJ1, with 8 bases matching TRDD3. Trimming at V came to 4 bases and at J to 2 bases, leaving 27 bases not matched to a gene. Germline assignment: CDR1 TSWWSYY and CDR2 QGS. The CDR3 has 22 residues. The CDR3 loop is CALGGWPSRKYWGPQPTDKLIF. As DNA, the CDR3 is TGTGCTCTTGGGGGATGGCCTTCCCGCAAGTACTGGGGGCCTCAACCTACCGATAAACTCATCTTT.

This clone was counted a few times. This chain uses TRDV1 with TRDJ1; 8 nucleotides agree with TRDD2. Germline values: CDR1 TSWWSYY, CDR2 QGS. V shed 5 bases and J 1 base; nucleotides not matched to a gene: 24. CDR3 length: 21 amino acids. The CDR3 DNA is TGTGCTCTTGGGTACCTCTTCCTACGTCGGGGGAAAGCCTTGTCCACCGATAAACTCATCTTT. Protein sequence: CALGYLFLRRGKALSTDKLIF.

This clone was counted between two and nine times. V usage is TRDV1 and J usage is TRDJ1; TRDD3 matches at 11 bases. Losses at the gene ends were 4 bases for V and 4 bases for J; bases not matched to a gene: 11. The CDR3 contains 17 residues. In germline, CDR1 is TSWWSYY, CDR2 QGS. Written as DNA, the CDR3 is TGTGCTCTTGGGGGTTCCTATTGGGGGATACGGGACGATAAACTCATCTTT. The encoded protein is CALGGSYWGIRDDKLIF.